A selection of T cell receptor beta chains follows, all from one sample in a study of shared clonotypes between healthy human individuals. Some clones are missing from TCRdb's copy, which holds only in-frame ones; the method was immunoSEQ multiplex PCR. Of about 2 million clones in the sample, approximately 94% were seen once. Input material: naive CD8+ T cells sorted from blood. Receptor source: a man aged 18 to 30 in good health. The conserved cysteine and the conserved F or W are not part of the CDR3 here. Size is stated for part of the rows, as once, few or many counts, or as a class when the clone is expanded.

>TRBJ1-5|.|TRBV6-1
ASSEAYQGRQPQH
>TRBJ2-3|once|TRBV7-7
ASSFGGPTDTQY
>TRBJ2-1|.|TRBV30
ASGGSGSYNEQF
>TRBJ2-6|.|TRBV7-9
ASSASVSSGANVLT
>TRBJ2-1|.|TRBV15
ATGRVGAYNEQF
>TRBJ1-2|.|TRBV5-1
ASSGAEGPADGYT
>TRBJ2-7|few|TRBV11-2
ASSIGAGEQY
>TRBJ2-4|once|TRBV29-1
SVDDGIQY
>TRBJ2-1|.|TRBV6-6
ASSYSVSNEQF
>TRBJ2-5|.|TRBV28
ASSLTASEQETQY
>TRBJ2-1|.|TRBV4-1
ASSQGGGLALGNEQF
>TRBJ1-1|.|TRBV7-3
ASRYTGSTEAF
>TRBJ1-2|.|TRBV7-9
ASDEGYT
>TRBJ2-7|.|TRBV4-1
ASSQVGQGSYEQY
>TRBJ1-2|.|TRBV9
ASSVGRGDYGYT
>TRBJ1-5|.|TRBV19
ASSPGIHSNQPQH
>TRBJ1-1|.|TRBV4-3
ASSPGTANTEAF
>TRBJ1-1|.|TRBV2
ASSEAPGAEAF
>TRBJ2-3|once|TRBV10-2
ASKGRGPDTQY
>TRBJ2-3|.|TRBV5-4
ASSFFGGVETDTQY